This record looks at one T cell receptor beta chain sequence and its context. Its antigen target is currently unknown. The record has no base qualities; no much larger clone is one base away. TCRbeta CDR3 regions were amplified from genomic DNA using the immunoSEQ Assay, a bias-controlled multiplex PCR. The original methods were these. The number of nucleated cells in each sample was estimated from the amplification of reference gene primers within the assay. To quantify the absolute abundance of each unique TCRbeta CDR3 rearrangement, sequence reads were collapsed and filtered. For each sample, productive Simpson clonality was calculated as the square root of Simpson's diversity index over productive rearrangements. Sourced from immuneACCESS, this table was stored by TCRdb with only in-frame sequences that have V and J called. A share of the clones is absent; for the studies checked, an unresolved V gene accounts for under half, and the remainder has no known explanation. V and J calls and clone size are given by that table; D and trimming were obtained from the DNA. The table for this sample lists about 80,000 clones; over 75% of them were counted only once. Roughly an eighth of the sample comes from the top ten.

The V end loses 6 bases and the J end loses 6 bases, and a stretch of 20 bases separates them. The CDR3 runs 15 amino acids, cysteine and phenylalanine included. Of the read, only the CDR3 DNA is kept; its 45 bases are in frame from base 1. CDR1 and CDR2, per the germline V gene, are ENHRY and SYGVKD. This sample is drawn from a study of blood T cell repertoires in COVID-19 (dated by TCRdb to 2020 to 2021). Regarding the complete study: Samples from collaborators originated in the United States, Italy and Spain and spanned both the acute and convalescent phases of COVID-19. The repertoires were made available in a free public database intended to serve as a resource for research on the immune response to SARS-CoV-2. The prospective study material was composed of cDNA or gDNA derived from T cells, B-cell-depleted T cells, or PBMCs. Deeply sampled blood TCRbeta repertoires from subjects exposed to, actively infected with, or recovered from COVID-19 were included in the dataset. The samples were drawn from two sources: the first 160 participants of the ongoing ImmuneRACE study, and 1,254 subjects contributed by 6 global collaborators. Where available, HLA class I and class II types were obtained from metadata supplied by the sample provider rather than from assay-based typing. Nearly every sample came with metadata listing a de-identified subject ID, COVID-19 status, age in years and sex. Overall study results and their limits: The quantity of clinical and demographic metadata differed by source and by participant and was supplied without curation.

Collaborating institutions collected whole blood in K2EDTA tubes following their own protocols. Collaborator samples were shipped for TCRbeta analysis as frozen whole blood, isolated PBMCs, or DNA extracted from either sample type. The sequence is built from TRBV10-3 and TRBJ1-1; TRBD1 is a weak D gene call, 6 bases matching. Input material: peripheral blood. This receptor was identified in a man in his sixties or seventies with active or convalescent COVID-19. The CDR3 protein: CAISEVKGVVSEAFF. The sequenced DNA is TGTGCCATCAGCGAGGTTAAGGGGGTGGTGTCTGAAGCTTTCTTT.